This TCR beta chain was observed in a study of T cell responses to AZD1222 COVID-19 vaccine. This table comes from immunoSEQ multiplex PCR, and its TCRdb copy is limited to in-frame clones, with some not included. Of 150,000 or so clones in the sample, under 95% were seen once. Germline V gene sequence: CDR1 LNHDA, CDR2 SQIVND (reference sequence). V lost 3 bases, J lost 7 bases, and 6 bases stayed unmatched. The length of the CDR3 is 15 residues. Material: peripheral blood, obtained on day 0 of AZD1222 vaccination. The chain links TRBV19 to TRBJ1-4; 9 nucleotides line up with TRBD1. This sequence originates from an adult in good health. The CDR3 here is CASSIFGTGIEKLFF. The CDR3 coding sequence is TGTGCCAGTAGTATTTTTGGGACAGGGATTGAAAAACTGTTTTTT.